The rows below give T cell receptor beta chains drawn from one sample of a study of blood T cell repertoires in COVID-19. TCRdb's table, derived via immunoSEQ multiplex PCR, lists solely in-frame clones and lacks some. Here the sample spans approximately 150,000 clones, 79% being singletons. The sequenced material came from peripheral blood. Receptors were obtained from a man aged 50-59 years with active or convalescent COVID-19. Each CDR3 is given with its conserved first and last residue.

TRBV9 | CASSVEAGLVEAFF
TRBV7-6 | CASSLYVGRGTEAFF
TRBV11-2 | CASSRIAGGLIGQETQYF
TRBV18 | CASSPEAQANYGYTF
TRBV28 | CASGTWGGTDTQYF
TRBV6-4 | CASSVDSLDTQYF
TRBV11-2 | CASSFNTQTSGRGDTQYF
TRBV2 | CASGGRLEFRTDTQYF
TRBV28 | CASSPTGGGGRAGRELFF
TRBV7-2 | CANSLRDIPRDEQYF
TRBV5-1 | CASSRGQTDNSPLHF
TRBV7-8 | CASSFTRDEQFF
TRBV30 | CAWSVGGEQYF
TRBV4-1 | CASSLGLAVTLAKNIQYF
TRBV7-9 | CASSLGRQDSPLHF
TRBV3-1/TRBV3-2 | CASSLSGRALGETQYF
TRBV14 | CASSQERGREQYF
TRBV28 | CASSLLGLAGVTDTQYF
TRBV29-1 | CSVGRTGTRTDTQYF
TRBV21-1 | CASSKRGRAGRTEAFF
TRBV27 | CASSTRLAGHNEQFF
TRBV5-1 | CASSLGLAAKNIQYF
TRBV28 | CASSFYGDTDTQYF